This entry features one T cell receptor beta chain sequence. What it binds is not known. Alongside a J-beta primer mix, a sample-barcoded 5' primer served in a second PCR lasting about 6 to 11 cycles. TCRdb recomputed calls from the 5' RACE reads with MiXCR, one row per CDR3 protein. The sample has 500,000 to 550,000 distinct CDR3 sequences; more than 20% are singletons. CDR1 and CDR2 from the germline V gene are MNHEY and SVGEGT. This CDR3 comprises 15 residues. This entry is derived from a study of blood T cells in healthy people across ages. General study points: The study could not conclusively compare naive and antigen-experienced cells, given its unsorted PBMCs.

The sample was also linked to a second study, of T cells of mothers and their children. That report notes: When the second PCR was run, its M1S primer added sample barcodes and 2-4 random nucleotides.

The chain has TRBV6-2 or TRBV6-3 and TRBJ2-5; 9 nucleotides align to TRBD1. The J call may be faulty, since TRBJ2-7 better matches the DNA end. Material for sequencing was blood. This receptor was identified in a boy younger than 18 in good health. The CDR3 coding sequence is TGTGCCAGCAGACAACCGGGACAGGGAACCTACGAGCAGTACTTC. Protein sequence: CASRQPGQGTYEQYF.